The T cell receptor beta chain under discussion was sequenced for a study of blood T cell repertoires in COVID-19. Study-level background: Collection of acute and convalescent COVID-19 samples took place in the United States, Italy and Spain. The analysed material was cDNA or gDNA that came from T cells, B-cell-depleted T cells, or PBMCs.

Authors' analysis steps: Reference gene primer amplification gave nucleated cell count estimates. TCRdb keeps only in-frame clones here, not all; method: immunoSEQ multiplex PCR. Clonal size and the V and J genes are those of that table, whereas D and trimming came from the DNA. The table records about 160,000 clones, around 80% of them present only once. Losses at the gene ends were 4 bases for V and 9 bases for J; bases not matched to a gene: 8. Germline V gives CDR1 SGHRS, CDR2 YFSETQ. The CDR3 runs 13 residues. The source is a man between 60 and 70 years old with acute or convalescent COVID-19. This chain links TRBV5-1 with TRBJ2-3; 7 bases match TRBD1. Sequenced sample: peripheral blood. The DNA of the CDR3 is TGCGCCAGCAGCCCGGACAGGACCGAGACGCAGTATTTT. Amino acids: CASSPDRTETQYF.